This T cell receptor (beta chain) was captured by sequencing in a study of cytomegalovirus exposure and HLA in healthy donors. Broader study findings: The majority of TCR sequences were rare, yet some public TCRs appeared in many donors. In an earlier analysis, productive rearrangement rates for most beta V segments clustered near 87% or 30%. Altogether, 164 TCR beta chains were recorded as cytomegalovirus-associated. Under in vitro conditions, a few CMV-associated chains were confirmed as specific for CMV antigens.

It was with 60 Vbeta and 13 Jbeta primers that the PCR ran. The method was immunoSEQ multiplex PCR; TCRdb's version includes in-frame clones alone and lacks a portion of them. The sample includes approximately 110,000 clones. Regarding this clone: The antigen is not known.

Trimming removed 3 bases at V and 5 bases at J, with 18 bases between. Germline V gene lookup returns CDR1 SGDLS and CDR2 YYNGEE. CDR3 length: 16 residues. The J gene is TRBJ2-1, the V gene TRBV9; TRBD2 is a possible D gene (6 bases). This clonotype was sampled from a man aged 35 to 55 in good health and CMV-seropositive. Sample: PBMCs. The CDR3 region has the DNA TGTGCCAGCAGCGGAGTGGGCTTAAGCGGGCACAATGAGCAGTTCTTC. Translated: CASSGVGLSGHNEQFF.